These 26 T cell receptor beta chains came from one sample sequenced in a study of blood T cells in healthy people across ages. The second PCR ran about 6 to 12 cycles with a sample-barcoded 5' primer and J-beta primers. Each CDR3 protein is one row after TCRdb ran MiXCR on the 5' RACE reads. The sample shows around 700,000 distinct CDR3 sequences, around 25% of them seen only once. Separately, the same data were catalogued under a study of T cells of mothers and their children.

The sequencing input was blood. The receptor source for this set is a boy aged 5-17 years in good health.

The V call is TRBV28, the J call TRBJ2-7; 11 nucleotides match TRBD1. Germline-derived CDR1 and CDR2 are MDHEN and SYDVKM. This CDR3 comprises 15 residues. V gave up 11 bases and J gave up 8 bases; unmatched junction bases: 17. CDR3 bases: TGTGCCTCGATACGGACCGGGACAGGGGGACCAAAGCAGTACTTC. Encoded protein: CASIRTGTGGPKQYF.

This rearrangement joins TRBV2 to TRBJ1-5; no clear D gene. CDR1 and CDR2 (germline): SNHLY, FYNNEI. CDR3 length: 15 amino acids. Trimming took 6 bases from V and 2 from J, leaving 14 bases between them. CDR3 nucleotides: TGTGCCAGCAGCACACAGCCACCGGGCAATCAGCCCCAGCATTTT. Translating gives CASSTQPPGNQPQHF.

The chain is built from TRBV14 and TRBJ1-4; D not resolved. Deletions cut 4 bases from V and 4 bases from J, with 7 bases between. The CDR3 runs 13 residues. Germline CDR1 SGHDN, CDR2 FVKESK. The CDR3 protein is CASSRSHNEKLFF. The CDR3 bases are TGTGCCAGCAGCCGGTCCCATAATGAAAAACTGTTTTTT.

This sequence joins TRBV5-6 and TRBJ2-3; D might be TRBD2 (6 bases). This CDR3 has 14 residues. V dropped 6 bases and J dropped 2 bases, with 13 bases sitting between them. Germline V CDR1 and CDR2: SGHDT, YYEEEE. CDR3 nucleotide sequence: TGTGCCAGCATCCGGGGGTACCACACAGATACGCAGTATTTT. Translating gives CASIRGYHTDTQYF.

This clonotype occurred a few times. The chain combines TRBV12-5 with TRBJ1-2, with D possibly matching TRBD1 (5 bases). The CDR3 extends over 14 amino acids. The V end was cut by 4 bases, the J end by 6 bases, with 15 bases between. Germline lookup yields CDR1 LGHNT and CDR2 FRNRAP. The CDR3 loop reads CASGSTERGDGYTF. For the CDR3, the DNA is TGTGCTAGTGGTTCTACCGAACGAGGGGATGGCTACACCTTC.

The V call is TRBV9, the J call TRBJ2-5, with TRBD2 matching 8 bases. This CDR3 spans 16 amino acids. In germline, CDR1 is SGDLS, CDR2 YYNGEE. The V and J ends lost 2 bases and 3 bases, in that order; junction bases with no gene match: 9. CDR3 sequence (DNA): TGTGCCAGCAGCGTTGCCGGAGCGGGAGATGAAGAGACCCAGTACTTC. Translated: CASSVAGAGDEETQYF.

The V and J genes are TRBV5-1 and TRBJ2-3, with 9 bases fitting TRBD2. V was clipped by 3 bases and J by 2 bases; unmatched bases: 7. The germline V gene has CDR1 SGHRS and CDR2 YFSETQ. This CDR3 spans 16 amino acids. CDR3 loop: CASSSSSSGTTDTQYF. The CDR3 nucleotides read TGCGCCAGCAGCTCTTCATCTAGCGGGACCACAGATACGCAGTATTTT.

The CDR3 spells CSAPGGGELFF. The DNA of the CDR3 is TGCAGTGCTCCCGGGGGCGGGGAGCTGTTTTTT. The gene calls are TRBV20-1 and TRBJ2-2, with TRBD2 as a possible D gene (6 bases). Germline lookup yields CDR1 DFQATT and CDR2 SNEGSKA (reference sequence). V was shortened by 5 bases and J by 7 bases, with 8 bases between the two germline ends. This CDR3 region has 11 residues.

This clonotype has more than one count but fewer than ten. Here the CDR3 reads CASSSATANEKLFF. Written as DNA, the CDR3 is TGTGCCAGCAGCTCGGCGACAGCTAATGAAAAACTGTTTTTT. This sequence joins TRBV11-2 and TRBJ1-4; D is perhaps TRBD1 (5 bases). The germline V and J ends were trimmed by 4 bases and 3 bases, with 9 bases remaining between them. This CDR3 comprises 14 residues. Germline CDR1 SGHAT, CDR2 FQNNGV. The full variable domain, rest sourced from reference TRBV11-2 and TRBJ1-4, is EAGVAQSPRYKIIEKRQSVAFWCNPISGHATLYWYQQILGQGPKLLIQFQNNGVVDDSQLPKDRFSAERLKGVDSTLKIQPAKLEDSAVYLCASSSATANEKLFFGSGTQLSVL.

In its sample, this clonotype was seen many times. J is TRBJ2-7 and V is TRBV7-2; D gene unclear. CDR1 and CDR2 (germline): SGHTA, FQGNSA. The CDR3 is 15 amino acids. The V gene lost 1 base and the J gene lost 0 bases, with 10 bases spanning the gap. The CDR3 DNA is TGTGCCAGCAGCTTAGGCGGTTATAGCTCCTACGAGCAGTACTTC. This codes for CASSLGGYSSYEQYF.

The chain links TRBV7-9 to TRBJ2-7; no reliable D call. V lost 4 bases and J 0 bases, leaving 13 bases between the germline ends. The CDR3 runs 15 residues. In germline, CDR1 is SEHNR, CDR2 FQNEAQ (reference sequence). Here the CDR3 DNA reads TGTGCCAGCAGCTCAGTCGCGGTACCCTCCTACGAGCAGTACTTC. Translation: CASSSVAVPSYEQYF.

The chain links TRBV3-1 to TRBJ2-5; 9 nucleotides line up with TRBD2. Germline CDR1 LGHDT, CDR2 YNNKEL (reference sequence). This CDR3 has 17 residues. The junction had 17 bases not matched to a gene; V was cut back by 7 bases and J by 5 bases. CDR3 nucleotides: TGTGCCAGCACGCCAACGGGCCGCGGGGGGGATAAGGAGACCCAGTACTTC. Residues: CASTPTGRGGDKETQYF.

In its sample, this clonotype was seen a few times. The chain has TRBV28 and TRBJ2-1; 7 bases line up with TRBD1. After removal of 6 bases from V and 5 bases from J, the junction contained 10 bases not matched to a gene. CDR3 length equals 15 residues. The germline V gene has CDR1 MDHEN and CDR2 SYDVKM. Here the CDR3 DNA reads TGTGCCAGCAGAGCCACAGGGGCTGGTAACAATGAGCAGTTCTTC. Amino acids: CASRATGAGNNEQFF. Variable domain in full (rest from reference TRBV28 and TRBJ2-1): DVKVTQSSRYLVKRTGEKVFLECVQDMDHENMFWYRQDPGLGLRLIYFSYDVKMKEKGDIPEGYSVSREKKERFSLILESASTNQTSMYLCASRATGAGNNEQFFGPGTRLTVL.

This clonotype was recorded only once. The chain has TRBV6-1 and TRBJ2-5; D might be TRBD1 (7 bases). The J call is doubtful: the DNA matches TRBJ2-7 better. Germline CDR1 is MNHNS and CDR2 is SASEGT. This CDR3 contains 18 residues. CDR3 nucleotides: TGTGCCAGCAGTGATCCGACCCCCGCAGGGGGGCCTGAGTACGAGCAGTACTTC. Translating it yields CASSDPTPAGGPEYEQYF.

The table lists this clonotype with a few counts. At one end, the junction sequence differs from germline, possibly due to a read error. The V gene is TRBV5-1, the J gene TRBJ2-7; 7 bases agree with TRBD1. The V gene's germline CDR1 is SGHRS and CDR2 YFSETQ. This CDR3 has 14 residues. The CDR3 region has the DNA TGCGCCAGCAGCTGGGGGACAGTTGGCAACGAGCAGTACTTT. Encoded protein: CASSWGTVGNEQYF.

CDR3 loop: CASSDLRGGTDTQYF. In nucleotides, the CDR3 is TGTGCCAGTAGTGACCTGAGGGGAGGGACAGATACGCAGTATTTT. This chain joins TRBV19 and TRBJ2-3, with 7 bases aligning to TRBD2. The trim removed 5 bases at V and 3 bases at J, leaving 8 bases unmatched. Germline CDR1 LNHDA, CDR2 SQIVND (reference sequence). The CDR3 totals 15 residues.

This chain joins TRBV12-3 or TRBV12-4 and TRBJ2-3; D is unresolved. CDR3 size: 14 residues. The V end was cut by 7 bases, the J end by 1 base, with 12 bases between. CDR3 region: CASNIVEGTDTQYF. The CDR3 nucleotides read TGTGCCAGCAATATAGTAGAGGGCACAGATACGCAGTATTTT.

The chain is built from TRBV9 and TRBJ1-5; weak D call: TRBD1 (6 bases). The CDR3 runs to 15 residues. Germline assignment: CDR1 SGDLS and CDR2 YYNGEE. V lost 4 bases to trimming and J lost 2 bases, with 13 bases between them. In nucleotides, the CDR3 is TGTGCCAGCAGCCCTGGACAGTGGGGCAATCAGCCCCAGCATTTT. Translation: CASSPGQWGNQPQHF. The variable domain in full, with the rest retrieved from reference TRBV9 and TRBJ1-5, is DSGVTQTPKHLITATGQRVTLRCSPRSGDLSVYWYQQSLDQGLQFLIQYYNGEERAKGNILERFSAQQFPDLHSELNLSSLELGDSALYFCASSPGQWGNQPQHFGDGTRLSIL.

This clonotype was seen more than once but under ten times. The chain combines TRBV7-9 with TRBJ2-1, with TRBD2 matching over 11 bases. The CDR3 totals 15 residues. Germline V gene sequence: CDR1 SEHNR, CDR2 FQNEAQ (reference sequence). Unmatched junction bases numbered 9, after V lost 5 bases and J lost 9 bases. The CDR3 region is CASSGLSGGASEQFF. The CDR3 nucleotides are TGTGCCAGCAGCGGACTTAGCGGGGGGGCGAGTGAGCAGTTCTTC.

V and J are TRBV29-1 and TRBJ1-2; weak D call: TRBD1 (6 bases). The germline V gene encodes CDR1 SQVTM and CDR2 ANQGSEA. The CDR3 loop spans 12 amino acids. Between the trimmed V and J ends, which lost 2 bases and 8 bases, there was a span of 12 bases. CDR3 DNA sequence: TGCAGCGTTGAACAGGGGCCGTGGGGCTACACCTTC. This sequence encodes CSVEQGPWGYTF.

As for this clonotype: At one of its ends the junction is not consistent with the germline gene, which may arise from a read error. V and J are TRBV6-6 and TRBJ1-2; 9 positions match TRBD1. There are 15 residues in the CDR3. Germline loops: CDR1 MNHNY, CDR2 SVGAGI (reference sequence). Written as DNA, the CDR3 is TGTGCCAGCTGTTACTCCGACAGGGGGGGCTATGGCTACACCTTC. Amino acid sequence: CASCYSDRGGYGYTF.

In this sample, this clonotype turned up a few times. This chain uses TRBV12-3 or TRBV12-4 with TRBJ1-3; D is unclear. With 3 bases removed from V and 0 bases from J, the gap between germline ends came to 9 bases. This CDR3 comprises 15 residues. CDR3 coding DNA: TGTGCCAGCAGTTTTGTCGGTAGCTCTGGAAACACCATATATTTT. Residues: CASSFVGSSGNTIYF.

This clonotype has just a few counts. CDR3 residues: CASSFGRVYNEQFF. In DNA form, the CDR3 reads TGTGCCAGCAGCTTCGGTCGGGTCTACAATGAGCAGTTCTTC. The genes are TRBV5-6 and TRBJ2-1, with D uncertain. V was cut by 2 bases and J by 3 bases, with 9 bases left in between. Germline values: CDR1 SGHDT, CDR2 YYEEEE. The CDR3 runs to 14 residues.

The chain recombines TRBV6-5 with TRBJ2-3; 7 bases are shared with TRBD2. The germline CDR1 and CDR2 sequences are MNHEY and SVGAGI. V shed 0 bases, J shed 1 base, and the junction held 10 bases outside the gene matches. The CDR3 runs to 18 residues. Here the CDR3 reads CASSYSASGRGGTDTQYF. The CDR3 DNA reads TGTGCCAGCAGTTACTCGGCTAGCGGACGGGGTGGCACAGATACGCAGTATTTT.

The chain couples TRBV5-1 to TRBJ2-1, with 10 bases identical to TRBD2. The V and J ends lost 4 bases and 6 bases, in that order; junction bases with no gene match: 10. CDR3 size: 16 residues. Germline V gives CDR1 SGHRS, CDR2 YFSETQ. CDR3 nucleotide sequence: TGCGCCAGCAGCGTCCGTAGCGGGGGGCCTAGCAATGAGCAGTTCTTC. This translates into CASSVRSGGPSNEQFF.

This rearrangement joins TRBV11-2 to TRBJ1-6; maybe TRBD1 (6 bases). Germline lookup yields CDR1 SGHAT and CDR2 FQNNGV. Trimming removed 6 bases at V and 7 bases at J, with 16 bases between. This CDR3 has 15 residues. CDR3 coding DNA: TGTGCCAGCAGATTTCGGACAGTAGGGAATTCACCCCTCCACTTT. Translating gives CASRFRTVGNSPLHF.